This TCR beta chain was obtained from a study of regulatory T cells in long-lasting Graves disease. As for the study in general: Newly diagnosed Graves' patients took antithyroid drugs under 3 months. Study outcomes and limitations: Those with persistent disease had in common more public clonotypes (roughly 3,000) than new patients (approximately 990).

Sample time point: newly diagnosed GD, antithyroid drugs for less than 3 months. Making the TCR library involved RNA that had been extracted from PBMCs. The table lists this clonotype with many counts. Its antigen is currently unknown. Trimming removed 9 bases at V and 0 bases at J, with 12 bases between. The germline gives CDR1 SNHLY, CDR2 FYNNEI. CDR3 length equals 15 residues. Relying on iRepertoire HTBI primers and Arm-PCR of CDR3 regions, the team built TCR beta libraries. From the multiplex PCR reads, TCRdb called clonotypes with MiXCR, one entry per CDR3 protein. The sample has 390,000 or so distinct CDR3 sequences, approximately 10% seen once. This same sample was also taken into another study, of T cells in Graves' hyperthyroidism and ophthalmopathy. This second study notes: Stable hyperthyroidism: no ophthalmopathy progression over 18 months of follow-up. RT-PCR in the first round (using the HTBI primer set) targeted the TCR CDR3.

This clonotype was obtained from a woman aged 18 to 35 with Graves disease. The sample consisted of peripheral blood mononuclear cells (PBMCs), taken at new diagnosis, from a patient treated with antithyroid drugs. This sequence joins TRBV2 and TRBJ1-6; D perhaps matches TRBD1 (6 bases). In DNA, the CDR3 is TGTGCCAGTACAGGGCCCAGCTCCTATAATTCACCCCTCCACTTT. Its protein is CASTGPSSYNSPLHF.